A selection of T cell receptor beta chains follows, all from one sample in a study of cytomegalovirus exposure and HLA in healthy donors. Using immunoSEQ multiplex PCR, the repertoire was profiled, and TCRdb retains in-frame clones only, with some absent. The sample has some 110,000 clones; more than 60% are singletons. Sequences were obtained from PBMCs. The source of these receptors is a woman aged 40-49 years in good health and CMV-seropositive. Each CDR3 is given with its conserved first and last residue. A D gene is named only where the DNA matches it firmly. The size entry is marked missing in some rows and otherwise reads once, few, many or a size class.

CDR3nt: TGTGCCAGTACCTTGACACGGGGATCCCACGAGCAGTACTTC
CDR3aa: CASTLTRGSHEQYF
abundance: -
d_gene: -
j_gene: TRBJ2-7
v_gene: TRBV19

CDR3nt: TGCAGCGTCCACCTGGGACAGGGGGACACTGAAGCTTTCTTT
CDR3aa: CSVHLGQGDTEAFF
abundance: -
d_gene: TRBD1
j_gene: TRBJ1-1
v_gene: TRBV29-1

CDR3nt: TGTGCCAGCTCACCAGGACTAAGCGGGAGGACCGGGGAGCTGTTTTTT
CDR3aa: CASSPGLSGRTGELFF
abundance: once
d_gene: TRBD2
j_gene: TRBJ2-2
v_gene: TRBV18

CDR3nt: TGCGCCAGCAGTGAGTCGACAAATCAGCCCCAGCATTTT
CDR3aa: CASSESTNQPQHF
abundance: few
d_gene: -
j_gene: TRBJ1-5
v_gene: TRBV10-2

CDR3nt: TGCGCCAGCAGCTTGGACAGCCGCGGAAACACCATATATTTT
CDR3aa: CASSLDSRGNTIYF
abundance: -
d_gene: -
j_gene: TRBJ1-3
v_gene: TRBV5-1

CDR3nt: TGTGCCGGGATTACTCAGGGAAACAATGAGCAGTTCTTC
CDR3aa: CAGITQGNNEQFF
abundance: -
d_gene: -
j_gene: TRBJ2-1
v_gene: TRBV6-1

CDR3nt: TGTGCCAGCAGTGACCGTGGACAGGGATGGTCAACTAATGAAAAACTGTTTTTT
CDR3aa: CASSDRGQGWSTNEKLFF
abundance: -
d_gene: TRBD1
j_gene: TRBJ1-4
v_gene: TRBV6-1

CDR3nt: TGTGCCAGCAGCTTACCGGGTTCCCACTCTGGAAACACCATATATTTT
CDR3aa: CASSLPGSHSGNTIYF
abundance: -
d_gene: -
j_gene: TRBJ1-3
v_gene: TRBV7-9

CDR3nt: TGTGCCAGCAGCGTAGGGGGGGACTTCTACAATGAGCAGTTCTTC
CDR3aa: CASSVGGDFYNEQFF
abundance: -
d_gene: -
j_gene: TRBJ2-1
v_gene: TRBV9

CDR3nt: TGTGCCAGCAGTACAAGCGGGAGTTACGAGCAGTACTTC
CDR3aa: CASSTSGSYEQYF
abundance: -
d_gene: TRBD2
j_gene: TRBJ2-7
v_gene: TRBV6-1

CDR3nt: TGCGCCAGCAGCTTGGAGGGACAGGGGTATGAAAAACTGTTTTTT
CDR3aa: CASSLEGQGYEKLFF
abundance: -
d_gene: TRBD1
j_gene: TRBJ1-4
v_gene: TRBV5-1

CDR3nt: TGTGCCACCAGCAGAGATCCAACAGGGCTTTATGAAAAACTGTTTTTT
CDR3aa: CATSRDPTGLYEKLFF
abundance: -
d_gene: -
j_gene: TRBJ1-4
v_gene: TRBV15

CDR3nt: TGTGCCAGCAGTAAGAACAGTCTGACTGAAGCTTTCTTT
CDR3aa: CASSKNSLTEAFF
abundance: medium-sized
d_gene: -
j_gene: TRBJ1-1
v_gene: TRBV6-5

CDR3nt: TGTGCCAGTAGTATTTATGGGGCCACTGAAGCTTTCTTT
CDR3aa: CASSIYGATEAFF
abundance: once
d_gene: -
j_gene: TRBJ1-1
v_gene: TRBV19